This TCR beta chain was sequenced during a study of T cells in Graves' hyperthyroidism and ophthalmopathy. Study findings and constraints: Expanded thyroid clonotypes (above 0.001) were mostly also found in blood.

This clonotype appeared many times. What it recognizes is unknown. RNA transcripts yielded amplified TCR beta CDR3 regions. The study used the HTBI primer set for a first-round RT-PCR of the TCR CDR3. TCRdb called the multiplex PCR reads again in MiXCR, with one record for every CDR3 protein. The sample records a few hundred thousand distinct CDR3 sequences, roughly 15% being singletons. No ophthalmopathy progression within 18 months constituted stable Graves' hyperthyroidism. CDR1 and CDR2 (germline): MNHEY, SMNVEV (reference sequence). CDR3 length: 14 residues. The V end lost 2 bases, the J end lost 3 bases, and 11 bases lay between the germline ends.

The chain has TRBV27 and TRBJ2-7; no firm D call. The specimen was blood. The clonotype comes from a woman aged 18-29 years with Graves' hyperthyroidism. The DNA for the CDR3 is TGTGCCAGCAGTTTACGCCTAGATTACTACGAGCAGTACTTC. Translated, it gives CASSLRLDYYEQYF.